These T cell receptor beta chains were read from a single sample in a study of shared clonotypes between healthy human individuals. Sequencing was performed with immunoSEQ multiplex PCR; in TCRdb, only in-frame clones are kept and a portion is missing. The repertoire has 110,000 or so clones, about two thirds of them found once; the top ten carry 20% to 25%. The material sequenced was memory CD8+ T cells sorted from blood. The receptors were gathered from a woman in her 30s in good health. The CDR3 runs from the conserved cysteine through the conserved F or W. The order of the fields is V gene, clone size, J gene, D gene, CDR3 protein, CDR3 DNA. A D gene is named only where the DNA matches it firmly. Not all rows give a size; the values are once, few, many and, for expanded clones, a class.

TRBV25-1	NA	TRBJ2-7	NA	CASSGLRTETYEQYF	TGTGCCAGCAGTGGGTTGAGGACTGAGACCTACGAGCAGTACTTC
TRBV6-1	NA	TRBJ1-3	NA	CASSEEEAGNTIYF	TGTGCCAGCAGTGAAGAAGAAGCTGGAAACACCATATATTTT
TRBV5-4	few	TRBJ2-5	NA	CASSQEGFQETQYF	TGTGCCAGCAGCCAGGAGGGTTTCCAAGAGACCCAGTACTTC
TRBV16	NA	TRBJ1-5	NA	CASSQLSPGNQPQHF	TGTGCCAGCAGCCAATTGTCGCCCGGGAATCAGCCCCAGCATTTT
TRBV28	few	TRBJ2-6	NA	CASSLLGGDGANVLTF	TGTGCCAGCAGTTTATTGGGGGGAGATGGGGCCAACGTCCTGACTTTC
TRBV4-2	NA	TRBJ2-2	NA	CASSQVIANTGELFF	TGTGCCAGCAGCCAAGTTATCGCTAACACCGGGGAGCTGTTTTTT
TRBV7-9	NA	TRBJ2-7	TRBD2	CASSTDRTSGLYEQYF	TGTGCCAGCAGCACAGATAGGACTAGCGGGTTATACGAGCAGTACTTC
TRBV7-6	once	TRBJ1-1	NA	CASSPDMGNTEAFF	TGTGCCAGCAGCCCCGATATGGGGAACACTGAAGCTTTCTTT
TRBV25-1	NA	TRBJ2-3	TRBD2	CASEPRGAKGWYTDTQYF	TGTGCCAGCGAACCGCGGGGGGCCAAAGGGTGGTACACAGATACGCAGTATTTT
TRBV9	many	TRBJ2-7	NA	CASSSDGYEQYF	TGTGCCAGCAGTTCCGACGGGTACGAGCAGTACTTC
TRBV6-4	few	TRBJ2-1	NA	CASSDSRQTINEQFF	TGTGCCAGCAGTGACTCGAGACAAACCATCAATGAGCAGTTCTTC
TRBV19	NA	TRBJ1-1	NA	CASRLPGDTEAFF	TGTGCCAGTAGGTTGCCAGGGGACACTGAAGCTTTCTTT
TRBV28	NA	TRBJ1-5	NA	CASRFIPSGDQPQHF	TGTGCCAGCCGATTTATCCCGTCAGGGGATCAGCCCCAGCATTTT
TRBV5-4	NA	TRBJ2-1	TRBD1	CASSPQTGSSYNEQFF	TGTGCCAGCAGCCCACAGACAGGGAGCTCCTACAATGAGCAGTTCTTC
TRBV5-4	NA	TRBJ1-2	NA	CASSPHLGGYGYTF	TGTGCCAGCAGCCCACATCTTGGTGGCTATGGCTACACCTTC
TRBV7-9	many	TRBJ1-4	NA	CASSPPRGRATNEKLFF	TGTGCCAGCAGCCCCCCCCGAGGGAGAGCAACTAATGAAAAACTGTTTTTT
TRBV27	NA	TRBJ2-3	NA	CASSDSPGSTDTQYF	TGTGCCAGCAGTGACTCCCCGGGGAGCACAGATACGCAGTATTTT
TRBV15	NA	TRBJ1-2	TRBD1	CATSRGGQGAWGYTF	TGTGCCACCAGCAGAGGGGGACAGGGGGCGTGGGGCTACACCTTC
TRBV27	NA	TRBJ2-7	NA	CASSLGLWGEQYF	TGTGCCAGCAGTTTAGGTCTGTGGGGCGAGCAGTACTTC
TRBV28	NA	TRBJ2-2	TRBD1	CASKPGGQANTGELFF	TGTGCCAGCAAGCCCGGAGGACAGGCTAACACCGGGGAGCTGTTTTTT
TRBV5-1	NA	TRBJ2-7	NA	CASRNPGANHEQYF	TGCGCCAGCAGGAACCCGGGAGCCAACCACGAGCAGTACTTC
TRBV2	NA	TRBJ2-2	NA	CASSEVPRPLPGELFF	TGTGCCAGCAGTGAAGTTCCTCGTCCCCTCCCCGGGGAGCTGTTTTTT
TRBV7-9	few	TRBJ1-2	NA	CASSLPTPQGYTF	TGTGCCAGCAGCTTACCGACTCCGCAAGGCTACACCTTC
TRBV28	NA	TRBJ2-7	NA	CASSSGLIGEYF	TGTGCCAGCAGTTCGGGACTCATCGGGGAGTACTTC
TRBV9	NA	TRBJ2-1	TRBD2	CASSVGGGSDEQFF	TGTGCCAGCAGCGTAGGCGGGGGAAGCGATGAGCAGTTCTTC
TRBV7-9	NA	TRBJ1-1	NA	CASSLGYGLRAFF	TGTGCCAGCAGCTTAGGATATGGGTTGCGAGCTTTCTTT
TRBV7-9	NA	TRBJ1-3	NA	CASSLAQPGSGNTIYF	TGTGCCAGCAGCTTAGCACAGCCAGGGAGTGGAAACACCATATATTTT
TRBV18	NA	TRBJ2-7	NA	CASSPTSSYEQYF	TGTGCCAGCTCACCGACTAGCTCCTACGAGCAGTACTTC
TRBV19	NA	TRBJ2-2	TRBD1	CASSTKRTGSPGELFF	TGTGCCAGTAGTACCAAGCGGACAGGATCCCCCGGGGAGCTGTTTTTT
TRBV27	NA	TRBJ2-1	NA	CASSLGRKNEQFF	TGTGCCAGCAGTTTAGGAAGAAAAAATGAGCAGTTCTTC
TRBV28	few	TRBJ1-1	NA	CASSFPGQLTEAFF	TGTGCCAGCAGTTTCCCGGGACAACTAACTGAAGCTTTCTTT
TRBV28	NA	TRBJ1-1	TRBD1	CASRKTGYATEAFF	TGTGCCAGCCGGAAGACAGGGTACGCCACTGAAGCTTTCTTT
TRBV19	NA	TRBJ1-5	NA	CASSIGQKDQPQHF	TGTGCCAGTAGTATAGGTCAGAAGGATCAGCCCCAGCATTTT
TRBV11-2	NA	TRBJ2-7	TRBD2	CASSPLEFRLAGESYEQYF	TGTGCCAGCAGCCCCCTGGAATTCAGACTAGCGGGCGAATCCTACGAGCAGTACTTC
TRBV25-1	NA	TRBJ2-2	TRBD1	CASSGPGQGNTGELFF	TGTGCCAGCAGTGGACCGGGACAGGGGAACACCGGGGAGCTGTTTTTT
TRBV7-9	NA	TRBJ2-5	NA	CASSLTMGWETQYF	TGTGCCAGCAGCTTAACTATGGGGTGGGAGACCCAGTACTTC
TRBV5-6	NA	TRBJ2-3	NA	CASSTGLWGDTQYF	TGTGCCAGCAGCACGGGACTTTGGGGGGATACGCAGTATTTT